This is a list of T cell receptor beta chains from one sample in a study of blood T cell repertoires in COVID-19. TCRdb's table, derived via immunoSEQ multiplex PCR, lists solely in-frame clones and lacks some. The data show hundreds of thousands of clones, approximately 90% seen once. Material for sequencing was peripheral blood. All receptors derive from a man between 60 and 70 years old who had recovered from COVID-19. CDR3s include the opening cysteine and the closing phenylalanine or tryptophan. Fields, in order: D gene, J gene, V gene, clone size, CDR3 protein, CDR3 DNA. D genes are given only for firm matches. Clone sizes are given selectively: once, few, many, or a class where the clone is expanded.

NA TRBJ2-7 TRBV11-2 NA CASSLYLGGYEQYF TGTGCCAGCAGCTTATATTTAGGGGGCTACGAGCAGTACTTC
NA TRBJ1-1 TRBV30 NA CAHKRRGPGWTEAFF TGTGCCCACAAACGGCGGGGGCCAGGCTGGACTGAAGCTTTCTTT
NA TRBJ1-2 TRBV4-3 NA CASSRAVGDGYTF TGCGCCAGCAGCCGTGCGGTCGGTGATGGCTACACCTTC
NA TRBJ2-7 TRBV30 NA CAWFRGGYYEQYF TGTGCCTGGTTTCGCGGAGGGTACTACGAGCAGTACTTC
NA TRBJ1-1 TRBV30 NA CAWSAPGGAEAFF TGTGCCTGGAGTGCCCCGGGGGGGGCTGAAGCTTTCTTT
TRBD1 TRBJ2-1 TRBV5-1 NA CASSRQGAYNEQFF TGCGCCAGCAGTAGGCAGGGGGCCTACAATGAGCAGTTCTTC
TRBD1 TRBJ1-5 TRBV23-1 NA CASSQGVDRANQPQHF TGCGCCAGCAGTCAGGGTGTTGACAGGGCGAATCAGCCCCAGCATTTT
TRBD1 TRBJ1-1 TRBV5-6 NA CASSTMDRGETEAFF TGTGCCAGCAGCACGATGGACAGGGGCGAAACTGAAGCTTTCTTT
NA TRBJ1-1 TRBV19 NA CASSVGQMNTEAFF TGTGCCAGTAGTGTGGGACAAATGAACACTGAAGCTTTCTTT
TRBD1 TRBJ2-7 TRBV5-1 NA CASSRYISGQKTTYEQYF TGCGCCAGCAGCCGATACATTTCGGGACAGAAGACAACCTACGAGCAGTACTTC
TRBD1 TRBJ1-1 TRBV19 once CASSILQGARTEAFF TGTGCCAGTAGTATCCTACAGGGGGCGCGGACTGAAGCTTTCTTT
NA TRBJ1-3 TRBV7-8 NA CASSPDPGSGNTIYF TGTGCCAGCAGTCCTGACCCAGGCTCTGGAAACACCATATATTTT
TRBD2 TRBJ2-7 TRBV30 NA CAWSPALAGGPEEQYF TGTGCCTGGAGCCCAGCCTTAGCGGGAGGGCCTGAAGAGCAGTACTTC